These T cell receptor beta chains were read from a single sample in a study of blood T cell repertoires in COVID-19. Sequencing was performed with immunoSEQ multiplex PCR; in TCRdb, only in-frame clones are kept and a portion is missing. The sample consists of about 260,000 clones, 87% of them appearing once. Sequencing was performed on peripheral blood. The receptor source for this set is a woman between 40 and 55 years old who had recovered from COVID-19. The CDR3 runs from the conserved cysteine through the conserved F or W. A D gene is named only where the DNA matches it firmly. Size is omitted from some rows. Given values are once, few, many or a class for expanded clones.

j_call | d_call | clone_size | v_call | cdr3_aa | cdr3_nt
TRBJ2-7 | TRBD1 | once | TRBV5-5 | CASTKSGQGGYEQYF | TGTGCCAGTACCAAATCGGGACAGGGAGGGTACGAGCAGTACTTC
TRBJ2-7 | . | . | TRBV27 | CASSADTRRNEQYF | TGTGCCAGCAGTGCGGACACCCGCCGGAACGAGCAGTACTTC
TRBJ2-5 | TRBD2 | . | TRBV6-2/TRBV6-3 | CASSSYTSGGAWETQYF | TGTGCCAGCAGTTCCTATACTAGCGGGGGGGCCTGGGAGACCCAGTACTTC
TRBJ1-3 | . | . | TRBV11-2 | CASSSRQLGNTIYF | TGTGCCAGCAGCTCAAGACAGTTGGGAAACACCATATATTTT
TRBJ1-2 | TRBD1 | . | TRBV7-8 | CASSPDRDYGYTF | TGTGCCAGCAGCCCAGACAGGGACTATGGCTACACCTTC
TRBJ2-7 | TRBD1 | . | TRBV9 | CASSPGTASQGWEQYF | TGTGCCAGCAGCCCAGGGACAGCTAGCCAAGGATGGGAGCAGTACTTC
TRBJ2-1 | TRBD2 | few | TRBV7-3 | CASSQPGGGSYNEQFF | TGTGCCAGCAGCCAACCAGGCGGGGGGTCCTACAATGAGCAGTTCTTC
TRBJ1-3 | . | . | TRBV25-1 | CASSLGLSSGNTIYF | TGTGCCAGCAGTCTGGGACTGAGCTCTGGAAACACCATATATTTT
TRBJ2-7 | TRBD1 | . | TRBV6-5 | CASSLRGLEQYF | TGTGCCAGCAGTTTAAGGGGGCTCGAGCAGTACTTC
TRBJ1-3 | . | . | TRBV9 | CASSLRQGNTIYF | TGTGCCAGCAGCCTAAGACAGGGAAACACCATATATTTT
TRBJ1-1 | . | . | TRBV12-3/TRBV12-4 | CASSTTVNTEAFF | TGTGCCAGCAGTACGACAGTGAACACTGAAGCTTTCTTT
TRBJ2-1 | . | . | TRBV3-1/TRBV3-2 | CASSQAWSGVLFF | TGTGCCAGCAGCCAAGCATGGTCCGGGGTATTGTTCTTC
TRBJ2-7 | . | . | TRBV11-2 | CASSLAGTYEQYF | TGTGCCAGCAGCTTAGCGGGGACTTACGAGCAGTACTTC
TRBJ2-5 | . | . | TRBV29-1 | CSVEPVPLTETQYF | TGCAGCGTTGAACCCGTCCCGCTAACGGAGACCCAGTACTTC